These T cell receptor beta chains were read from a single sample in a study of cytomegalovirus exposure and HLA in healthy donors. Clones were read by immunoSEQ multiplex PCR, and TCRdb kept only the in-frame ones, dropping some. This sample has some 78,000 clones, with around 80% found just once. Sequenced: PBMCs. These receptors were taken from a man aged 45 to 65 in good health and CMV-seropositive. Each CDR3 is given with its conserved first and last residue. The order of the fields is J gene, D gene, V gene, clone size, CDR3 length, CDR3 protein, CDR3 DNA. The D gene is left open where the match is weak. Clone size is not always given. Where it is, it says once, few, many or a class for expanded clones.

j_call: TRBJ2-1; d_call: TRBD2; v_call: TRBV7-3; clone_size: -; cdr3_length: 14; cdr3_aa: CASSPGGFGNEQFF; cdr3_nt: TGTGCCAGCAGCCCGGGAGGATTCGGGAATGAGCAGTTCTTC
j_call: TRBJ1-1; d_call: -; v_call: TRBV4-1; clone_size: -; cdr3_length: 13; cdr3_aa: CASSQETATEAFF; cdr3_nt: TGCGCCAGCAGCCAAGAGACAGCGACTGAAGCTTTCTTT
j_call: TRBJ1-2; d_call: -; v_call: TRBV6-1; clone_size: -; cdr3_length: 14; cdr3_aa: CASSERGPDYGYTF; cdr3_nt: TGTGCCAGCAGTGAAAGGGGCCCGGACTATGGCTACACCTTC
j_call: TRBJ2-1; d_call: TRBD2; v_call: TRBV9; clone_size: -; cdr3_length: 12; cdr3_aa: CASGLPYNELFF; cdr3_nt: TGTGCCTCGGGACTACCCTACAATGAGCTGTTCTTC
j_call: TRBJ2-3; d_call: -; v_call: TRBV13; clone_size: -; cdr3_length: 13; cdr3_aa: CASSLESRDTQYF; cdr3_nt: TGTGCCAGCAGCTTAGAATCGAGAGATACGCAGTATTTT
j_call: TRBJ2-2; d_call: -; v_call: TRBV6-1; clone_size: -; cdr3_length: 12; cdr3_aa: CAVGGFTGELFF; cdr3_nt: TGTGCCGTAGGGGGATTCACCGGGGAGCTGTTTTTT
j_call: TRBJ2-5; d_call: -; v_call: TRBV5-4; clone_size: -; cdr3_length: 14; cdr3_aa: CASSLGPGEETQYF; cdr3_nt: TGTGCCAGCAGCTTGGGCCCGGGAGAAGAGACCCAGTACTTC
j_call: TRBJ2-3; d_call: TRBD2; v_call: TRBV7-2; clone_size: -; cdr3_length: 15; cdr3_aa: CASSLSGREGDTQYF; cdr3_nt: TGTGCCAGCAGCTTAAGCGGGAGGGAGGGAGATACGCAGTATTTT
j_call: TRBJ2-7; d_call: TRBD2; v_call: TRBV5-4; clone_size: -; cdr3_length: 14; cdr3_aa: CASGAGGNSYEQYF; cdr3_nt: TGTGCCTCCGGGGCGGGAGGGAACTCCTACGAGCAGTACTTC
j_call: TRBJ2-5; d_call: -; v_call: TRBV4-2; clone_size: -; cdr3_length: 15; cdr3_aa: CASSQESRVQETQYF; cdr3_nt: TGTGCCAGCAGCCAAGAAAGCAGGGTCCAAGAGACCCAGTACTTC
j_call: TRBJ1-2; d_call: -; v_call: TRBV7-9; clone_size: -; cdr3_length: 17; cdr3_aa: CASTDLPLAAPIYGYTF; cdr3_nt: TGTGCCAGCACCGACCTCCCTTTAGCAGCTCCTATCTATGGCTACACCTTC
j_call: TRBJ1-4; d_call: TRBD1; v_call: TRBV30; clone_size: once; cdr3_length: 20; cdr3_aa: CAWYRPSPYRGRVTNEKLFF; cdr3_nt: TGTGCCTGGTACAGGCCCTCACCGTACAGGGGGCGAGTAACTAATGAAAAACTGTTTTTT
j_call: TRBJ2-7; d_call: TRBD1; v_call: TRBV2; clone_size: -; cdr3_length: 14; cdr3_aa: CASRPGQGTPEQYF; cdr3_nt: TGTGCCAGCAGACCGGGACAGGGGACGCCCGAGCAGTACTTC
j_call: TRBJ2-1; d_call: TRBD1; v_call: TRBV7-7; clone_size: -; cdr3_length: 13; cdr3_aa: CASSLQGAYEQFF; cdr3_nt: TGTGCTAGCAGCTTACAGGGGGCCTATGAGCAGTTCTTC
j_call: TRBJ1-3; d_call: -; v_call: TRBV6-6; clone_size: -; cdr3_length: 15; cdr3_aa: CASSYSGGSGNTIYF; cdr3_nt: TGTGCCAGCAGTTACTCAGGGGGCTCTGGAAACACCATATATTTT
j_call: TRBJ1-1; d_call: -; v_call: TRBV10-3; clone_size: -; cdr3_length: 14; cdr3_aa: CAIRRDLANTEAFF; cdr3_nt: TGTGCCATCAGGCGGGACCTAGCGAACACTGAAGCTTTCTTT
j_call: TRBJ1-6; d_call: -; v_call: TRBV5-4; clone_size: -; cdr3_length: 13; cdr3_aa: CASSLTAGSPLHF; cdr3_nt: TGTGCCAGCAGTTTGACGGCGGGCTCACCCCTCCACTTT
j_call: TRBJ1-3; d_call: -; v_call: TRBV7-7; clone_size: -; cdr3_length: 15; cdr3_aa: CASSTLGQGGNTIYF; cdr3_nt: TGTGCCAGCAGCACACTAGGGCAGGGGGGAAACACCATATATTTT
j_call: TRBJ1-4; d_call: TRBD1; v_call: TRBV7-2; clone_size: -; cdr3_length: 15; cdr3_aa: CASSSYRGRNEKLFF; cdr3_nt: TGTGCCAGCAGCTCATACAGGGGGCGGAATGAAAAACTGTTTTTT
j_call: TRBJ2-7; d_call: -; v_call: TRBV30; clone_size: -; cdr3_length: 16; cdr3_aa: CAWGRGGGDRSYEQYF; cdr3_nt: TGTGCCTGGGGGCGGGGTGGGGGGGACAGGAGTTACGAGCAGTACTTC
j_call: TRBJ1-2; d_call: TRBD1; v_call: TRBV2; clone_size: -; cdr3_length: 14; cdr3_aa: CASREGQGSGGYTF; cdr3_nt: TGTGCCAGCAGGGAGGGACAGGGGTCGGGGGGCTACACCTTC
j_call: TRBJ2-7; d_call: -; v_call: TRBV29-1; clone_size: -; cdr3_length: 13; cdr3_aa: CSAEGGSPYEQYF; cdr3_nt: TGCAGCGCTGAAGGCGGGTCACCCTACGAGCAGTACTTC
j_call: TRBJ2-5; d_call: -; v_call: TRBV13; clone_size: once; cdr3_length: 15; cdr3_aa: CASSLIMRGQETQYF; cdr3_nt: TGTGCCAGCAGCTTAATCATGCGGGGTCAAGAGACCCAGTACTTC
j_call: TRBJ2-6; d_call: -; v_call: TRBV4-1; clone_size: -; cdr3_length: 14; cdr3_aa: CASSPSSGANVLTF; cdr3_nt: TGCGCCAGCAGTCCGAGCTCTGGGGCCAACGTCCTGACTTTC
j_call: TRBJ2-6; d_call: -; v_call: TRBV5-4; clone_size: few; cdr3_length: 16; cdr3_aa: CASSLASYSGANVLTF; cdr3_nt: TGTGCCAGCAGCTTGGCTAGTTACTCTGGGGCCAACGTCCTGACTTTC
j_call: TRBJ1-4; d_call: TRBD1; v_call: TRBV15; clone_size: -; cdr3_length: 13; cdr3_aa: CATGRQGGNELFF; cdr3_nt: TGTGCCACCGGTAGACAGGGAGGTAACGAACTGTTTTTT
j_call: TRBJ1-5; d_call: -; v_call: TRBV19; clone_size: -; cdr3_length: 15; cdr3_aa: CASTRDSYSNQPQHF; cdr3_nt: TGTGCCAGTACCAGGGACTCATATAGCAATCAGCCCCAGCATTTT
j_call: TRBJ2-7; d_call: -; v_call: TRBV10-3; clone_size: -; cdr3_length: 11; cdr3_aa: CAIKATYEQYF; cdr3_nt: TGTGCCATCAAAGCAACCTACGAGCAGTACTTC
j_call: TRBJ1-4; d_call: TRBD1; v_call: TRBV5-6; clone_size: few; cdr3_length: 16; cdr3_aa: CASSLALQGFNEKLFF; cdr3_nt: TGTGCCAGCAGCTTGGCCCTACAGGGGTTTAATGAAAAACTGTTTTTT
j_call: TRBJ2-6; d_call: TRBD1; v_call: TRBV30; clone_size: -; cdr3_length: 15; cdr3_aa: CACQGARSRANGLTF; cdr3_nt: TGTGCCTGTCAGGGGGCGAGGTCTAGGGCCAACGGCCTGACTTTC
j_call: TRBJ1-2; d_call: -; v_call: TRBV7-2; clone_size: few; cdr3_length: 13; cdr3_aa: CASSPRVQSGYTF; cdr3_nt: TGTGCCAGCAGCCCCAGGGTGCAGAGTGGCTACACCTTC
j_call: TRBJ1-2; d_call: TRBD1; v_call: TRBV18; clone_size: -; cdr3_length: 15; cdr3_aa: CASSPEQGGDYGYTF; cdr3_nt: TGTGCCAGCTCTCCCGAGCAAGGGGGCGACTATGGCTACACCTTC
j_call: TRBJ2-4; d_call: -; v_call: TRBV18; clone_size: -; cdr3_length: 13; cdr3_aa: CASSPGGKNSQYF; cdr3_nt: TGTGCCAGCTCCCCGGGCGGGAAAAACAGTCAGTACTTC
j_call: TRBJ2-3; d_call: TRBD1; v_call: TRBV18; clone_size: -; cdr3_length: 18; cdr3_aa: CASSRNILEGASTDTQYF; cdr3_nt: TGTGCCAGCTCACGCAACATCCTTGAGGGGGCTAGCACAGATACGCAGTATTTT
j_call: TRBJ2-5; d_call: TRBD2; v_call: TRBV2; clone_size: -; cdr3_length: 13; cdr3_aa: CASSRLASGAQYF; cdr3_nt: TGTGCCAGCAGTCGACTAGCTTCGGGGGCCCAGTACTTC
j_call: TRBJ2-7; d_call: TRBD2; v_call: TRBV10-3; clone_size: -; cdr3_length: 17; cdr3_aa: CATHRGAGGPSYPGQYF; cdr3_nt: TGTGCCACCCATAGGGGAGCGGGAGGGCCCTCGTACCCTGGGCAGTACTTC
j_call: TRBJ2-1; d_call: TRBD2; v_call: TRBV7-2; clone_size: -; cdr3_length: 17; cdr3_aa: CASSSTWSSGRAGVEFF; cdr3_nt: TGTGCCAGCAGTTCCACCTGGAGTAGCGGGAGGGCCGGGGTTGAGTTCTTC
j_call: TRBJ2-1; d_call: -; v_call: TRBV7-9; clone_size: -; cdr3_length: 16; cdr3_aa: CASSSEGGGRENEQFF; cdr3_nt: TGTGCCAGCAGCTCCGAGGGGGGGGGTCGAGAAAATGAGCAGTTCTTC
j_call: TRBJ2-3; d_call: TRBD2; v_call: TRBV27; clone_size: once; cdr3_length: 14; cdr3_aa: CASGLAGLTDTQYF; cdr3_nt: TGTGCCAGTGGACTAGCGGGACTCACAGATACGCAGTATTTT
j_call: TRBJ2-2; d_call: TRBD2; v_call: TRBV30; clone_size: -; cdr3_length: 17; cdr3_aa: CAWGSGKRGANTGELFF; cdr3_nt: TGTGCCTGGGGGAGCGGGAAGCGGGGCGCGAACACCGGGGAGCTGTTTTTT
j_call: TRBJ1-4; d_call: TRBD1; v_call: TRBV2; clone_size: -; cdr3_length: 15; cdr3_aa: CATHIRQGYEEKLFF; cdr3_nt: TGTGCCACCCATATAAGACAGGGGTATGAAGAAAAACTGTTTTTT
j_call: TRBJ2-7; d_call: -; v_call: TRBV18; clone_size: -; cdr3_length: 15; cdr3_aa: CASSPLREPLYEQYF; cdr3_nt: TGTGCCAGCTCACCACTGAGGGAGCCCCTATACGAGCAGTACTTC
j_call: TRBJ1-6; d_call: TRBD1; v_call: TRBV6-5; clone_size: -; cdr3_length: 15; cdr3_aa: CASSFSGTGNSPLHF; cdr3_nt: TGTGCCAGCAGTTTCTCCGGGACAGGGAATTCACCCCTCCACTTT
j_call: TRBJ2-2; d_call: TRBD1; v_call: TRBV29-1; clone_size: few; cdr3_length: 13; cdr3_aa: CSVVTGGSGELFF; cdr3_nt: TGCAGCGTTGTTACAGGGGGTAGCGGGGAGCTGTTTTTT
j_call: TRBJ2-7; d_call: -; v_call: TRBV4-1; clone_size: once; cdr3_length: 15; cdr3_aa: CASSQEVSRTYEQYF; cdr3_nt: TGCGCCAGCAGCCAAGAAGTGAGCAGGACCTACGAGCAGTACTTC